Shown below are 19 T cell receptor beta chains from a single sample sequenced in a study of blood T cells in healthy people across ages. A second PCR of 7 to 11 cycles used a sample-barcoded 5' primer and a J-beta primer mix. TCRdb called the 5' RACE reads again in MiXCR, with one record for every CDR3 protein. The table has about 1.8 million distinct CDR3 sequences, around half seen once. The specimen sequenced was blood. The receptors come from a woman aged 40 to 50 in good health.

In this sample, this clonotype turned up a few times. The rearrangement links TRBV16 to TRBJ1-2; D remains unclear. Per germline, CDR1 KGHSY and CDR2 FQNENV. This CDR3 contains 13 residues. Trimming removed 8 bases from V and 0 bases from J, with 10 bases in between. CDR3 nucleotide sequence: TGTGCCAGCCGCCCAGGAACTAACTATGGCTACACCTTC. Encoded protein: CASRPGTNYGYTF.

This CDR3 reads CASSLYGGGGLTDTQYF. The CDR3 DNA reads TGTGCCAGCAGCTTATATGGAGGCGGGGGGTTGACAGATACGCAGTATTTT. The chain is built from TRBV11-2 and TRBJ2-3; 8 bases map to TRBD2. The V gene's germline CDR1 is SGHAT and CDR2 FQNNGV. After removal of 2 bases from V and 3 bases from J, the junction contained 10 bases not matched to a gene. The CDR3 extends over 17 amino acids.

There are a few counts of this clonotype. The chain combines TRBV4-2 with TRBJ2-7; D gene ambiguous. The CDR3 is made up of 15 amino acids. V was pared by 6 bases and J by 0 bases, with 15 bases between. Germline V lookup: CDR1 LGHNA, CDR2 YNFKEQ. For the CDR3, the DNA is TGTGCCAGCAGTCGCAACGTTGAAAGCTCCTACGAGCAGTACTTC. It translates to CASSRNVESSYEQYF.

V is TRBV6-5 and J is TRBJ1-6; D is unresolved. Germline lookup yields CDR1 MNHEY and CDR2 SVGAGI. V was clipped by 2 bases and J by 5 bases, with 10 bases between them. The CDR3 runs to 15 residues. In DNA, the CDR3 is TGTGCCAGCAGTTACGAGGGATCGAATAATTCACCCCTCCACTTT. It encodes CASSYEGSNNSPLHF.

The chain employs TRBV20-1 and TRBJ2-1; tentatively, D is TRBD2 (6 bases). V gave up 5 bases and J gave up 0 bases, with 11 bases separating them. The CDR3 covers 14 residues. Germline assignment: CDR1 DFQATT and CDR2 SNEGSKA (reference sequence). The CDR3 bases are TGCAGTGCTGGGTTCGGGAGCTCCTACAATGAGCAGTTCTTC. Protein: CSAGFGSSYNEQFF.

CDR3 residues: CASSWTAGVGEQYF. The CDR3 region has the DNA TGTGCCAGCAGTTGGACGGCAGGTGTTGGCGAGCAGTACTTC. The chain combines TRBV6-2 or TRBV6-3 with TRBJ2-7, with unresolved D. With 4 bases removed from V and 6 bases from J, the gap between germline ends came to 16 bases. The CDR3 extends over 14 amino acids. Germline V lookup: CDR1 MNHEY, CDR2 SVGEGT.

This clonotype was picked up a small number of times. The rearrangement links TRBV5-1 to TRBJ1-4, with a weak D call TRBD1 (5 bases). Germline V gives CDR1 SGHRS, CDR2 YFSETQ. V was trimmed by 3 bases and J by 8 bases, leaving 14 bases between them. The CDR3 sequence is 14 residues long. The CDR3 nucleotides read TGCGCCAGCAGCTACCGGGACCTAAACGAAAAACTGTTTTTT. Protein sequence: CASSYRDLNEKLFF.

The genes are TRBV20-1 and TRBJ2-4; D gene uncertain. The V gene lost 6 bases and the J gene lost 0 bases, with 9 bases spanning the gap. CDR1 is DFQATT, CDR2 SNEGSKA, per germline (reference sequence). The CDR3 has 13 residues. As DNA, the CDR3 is TGCAGTGCGTGGCGTGTAGCCAAAAACATTCAGTACTTC. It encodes CSAWRVAKNIQYF.

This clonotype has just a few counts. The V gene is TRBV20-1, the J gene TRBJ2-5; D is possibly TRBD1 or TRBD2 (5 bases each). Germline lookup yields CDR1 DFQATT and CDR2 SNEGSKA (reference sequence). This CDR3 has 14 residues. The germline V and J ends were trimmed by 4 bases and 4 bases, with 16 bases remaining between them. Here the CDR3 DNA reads TGCAGTGCTAAACGAGGGGCCCCGGCAGAGACCCAGTACTTC. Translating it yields CSAKRGAPAETQYF.

CDR3 amino acids: CAISESWAVGSAEAFF. In DNA form, the CDR3 reads TGTGCCATCAGTGAGTCCTGGGCAGTCGGTAGCGCTGAAGCTTTCTTT. This chain connects TRBV10-3 to TRBJ1-1; D remains unclear. V lost 0 bases and J lost 6, with 17 bases in between. This CDR3 contains 16 residues. Looked up from germline, CDR1 is ENHRY and CDR2 is SYGVKD.

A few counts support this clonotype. CDR3 coding DNA: TGCGCCAGCAGCCAAGATCTTGGCGTCAATGAGCAGTTCTTC. Its translation: CASSQDLGVNEQFF. The rearrangement uses TRBV4-3 and TRBJ2-1; no reliable D call. The CDR3 runs to 14 residues. In germline, CDR1 is LGHNA, CDR2 YSLEER. V shed 0 bases and J shed 6 bases, with 9 bases lying between them.

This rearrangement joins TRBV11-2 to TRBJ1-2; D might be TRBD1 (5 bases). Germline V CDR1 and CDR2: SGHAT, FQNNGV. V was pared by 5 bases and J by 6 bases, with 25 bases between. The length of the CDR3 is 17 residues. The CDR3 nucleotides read TGTGCCAGCAGCGAACGTCACAGGCGGCATATCGGGGATGGCTACACCTTC. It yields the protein CASSERHRRHIGDGYTF.

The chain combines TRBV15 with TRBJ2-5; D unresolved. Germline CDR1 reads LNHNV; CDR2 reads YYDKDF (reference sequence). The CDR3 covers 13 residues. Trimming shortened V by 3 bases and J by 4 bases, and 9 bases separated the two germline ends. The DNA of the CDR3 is TGTGCCACCAGCAGGCGAGTAGTAGAGACCCAGTACTTC. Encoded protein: CATSRRVVETQYF.

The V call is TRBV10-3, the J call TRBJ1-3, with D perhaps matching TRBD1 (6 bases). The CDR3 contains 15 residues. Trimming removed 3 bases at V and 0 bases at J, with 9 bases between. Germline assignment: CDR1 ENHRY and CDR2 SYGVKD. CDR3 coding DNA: TGTGCCATCAGTGACGGGGGCAACTCTGGAAACACCATATATTTT. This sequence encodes CAISDGGNSGNTIYF.

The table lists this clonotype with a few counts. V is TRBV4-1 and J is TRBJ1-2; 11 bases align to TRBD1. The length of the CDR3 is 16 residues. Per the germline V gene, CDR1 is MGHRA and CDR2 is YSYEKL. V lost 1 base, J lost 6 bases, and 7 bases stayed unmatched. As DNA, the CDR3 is TGCGCCAGCAGCCAAGCCGGGACAGGGGGTTTTCATGGCTACACCTTC. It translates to CASSQAGTGGFHGYTF.

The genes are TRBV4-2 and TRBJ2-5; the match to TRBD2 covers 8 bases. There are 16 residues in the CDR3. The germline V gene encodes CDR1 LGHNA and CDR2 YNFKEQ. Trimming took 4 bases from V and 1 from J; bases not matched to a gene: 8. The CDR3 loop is CASSLSVGGVQETQYF. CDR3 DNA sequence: TGTGCCAGCAGCCTTTCTGTCGGGGGGGTCCAAGAGACCCAGTACTTC.

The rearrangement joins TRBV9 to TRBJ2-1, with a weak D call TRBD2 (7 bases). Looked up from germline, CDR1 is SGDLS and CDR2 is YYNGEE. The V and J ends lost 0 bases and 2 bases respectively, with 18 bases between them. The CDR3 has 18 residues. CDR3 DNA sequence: TGTGCCAGCAGCGTAGGAGGGGGGGCAGCGGTTACCTACAATGAGCAGTTCTTC. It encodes CASSVGGGAAVTYNEQFF.

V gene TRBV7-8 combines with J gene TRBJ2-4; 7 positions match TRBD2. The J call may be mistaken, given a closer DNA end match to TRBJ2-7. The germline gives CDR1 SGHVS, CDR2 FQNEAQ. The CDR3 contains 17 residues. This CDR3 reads CASSRSYSRGVSYEQYF. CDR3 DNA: TGTGCCAGCAGCCGTTCCTATAGCCGGGGGGTATCCTACGAGCAGTACTTC.

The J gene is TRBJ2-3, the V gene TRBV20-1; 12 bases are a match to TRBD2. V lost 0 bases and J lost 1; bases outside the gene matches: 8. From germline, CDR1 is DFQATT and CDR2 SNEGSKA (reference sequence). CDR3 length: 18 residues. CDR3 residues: CSAREVASGGAGTDTQYF. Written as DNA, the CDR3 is TGCAGTGCTAGAGAGGTAGCTAGCGGGGGGGCAGGCACAGATACGCAGTATTTT.